These 32 T cell receptor beta chains were all obtained from the same sample, sequenced in a study of blood T cell repertoires in COVID-19. The data were produced by immunoSEQ multiplex PCR, yet TCRdb's version contains in-frame clones alone and is incomplete. The repertoire includes a few hundred thousand clones, 70% to 90% of them detected once, and about 9.8% sits in the top ten. Sequences were obtained from peripheral blood. Receptor source: a man younger than 35 with active or convalescent COVID-19.

This clone was recorded once. The chain combines TRBV27 with TRBJ2-7, with 8 bases lining up with TRBD1. The length of the CDR3 is 13 residues. Unmatched junction bases numbered 2, after V lost 6 bases and J lost 1 base. Germline CDR1 is MNHEY and CDR2 is SMNVEV (reference sequence). The CDR3 spells CASSDRGSYEQYF. CDR3 bases: TGTGCCAGCAGCGACAGGGGATCCTACGAGCAGTACTTC.

The chain links TRBV6-2 or TRBV6-3 to TRBJ2-3; possible D gene TRBD2, 6 bases. V was shortened by 0 bases and J by 4 bases, with 8 bases between the two germline ends. Germline CDR1 is MNHEY and CDR2 is SVGEGT. CDR3 length: 14 amino acids. CDR3: CASSYSGGADTQYF. DNA of the CDR3: TGTGCCAGCAGTTACTCCGGGGGTGCAGATACGCAGTATTTT.

V usage is TRBV15 and J usage is TRBJ1-1; a possible D gene is TRBD1 (6 bases). This CDR3 contains 13 residues. Trimming shortened V by 1 base and J by 3 bases, and 6 bases separated the two germline ends. CDR1 and CDR2 from the germline V gene are LNHNV and YYDKDF (reference sequence). The CDR3 region is CATSRAGDTEAFF. CDR3 nucleotides: TGTGCCACCAGCAGAGCAGGGGACACTGAAGCTTTCTTT.

This clone was observed a handful of times. The chain links TRBV10-1 to TRBJ2-5; 11 nucleotides align to TRBD1. Trimming took 5 bases from V and 5 from J; bases not matched to a gene: 4. CDR3 length: 14 residues. Germline loops: CDR1 WNHNN, CDR2 SYGVQD (reference sequence). The CDR3 DNA sequence: TGCGCCAGCAGTAAGGACAGGGGGCGGGAGACCCAGTACTTC. Protein product: CASSKDRGRETQYF.

This CDR3 is CASSYEGYGNQPQHF. CDR3 DNA: TGTGCCAGCAGCTACGAGGGTTACGGCAATCAGCCCCAGCATTTT. The genes are TRBV5-5 and TRBJ1-5; D remains unclear. The V gene lost 3 bases and the J gene lost 2 bases, with 12 bases spanning the gap. Germline values: CDR1 SGHKS, CDR2 YYEKEE (reference sequence). The CDR3 length is 15 residues.

This chain links TRBV7-9 with TRBJ1-6, with D hard to call. Trimming left V 5 bases short and J 6 bases short, with 14 bases between. Germline V gives CDR1 SEHNR, CDR2 FQNEAQ (reference sequence). CDR3 length: 15 amino acids. CDR3 sequence reads: CASSPLEGSNSPLHF. DNA of the CDR3: TGTGCCAGCAGCCCCCTCGAGGGCAGTAATTCACCCCTCCACTTT.

V usage is TRBV7-2 and J usage is TRBJ1-2; tentatively, D is TRBD1 (6 bases). The V gene's germline CDR1 is SGHTA and CDR2 FQGNSA. This CDR3 contains 13 residues. V was shortened by 1 base and J by 6 bases, with 9 bases between the two germline ends. CDR3 sequence reads: CASSLGGTNGYTF. Here the CDR3 DNA reads TGTGCCAGCAGCTTAGGTGGGACAAATGGCTACACCTTC.

The gene calls are TRBV5-6 and TRBJ1-4; no clear D. Germline-derived CDR1 and CDR2 are SGHDT and YYEEEE. V lost 3 bases and J lost 7, with 13 bases in between. This CDR3 is 14 amino acids long. For the CDR3, the DNA is TGTGCCAGCAGCTCGGGGAGGGCAGGTGAAAAACTGTTTTTT. Translated: CASSSGRAGEKLFF.

The CDR3 sequence: CASSLGQAVMNTEAFF. For the CDR3, the DNA is TGCGCCAGCAGCTTGGGACAGGCCGTGATGAACACTGAAGCTTTCTTT. This chain links TRBV5-1 with TRBJ1-1, with D maybe TRBD1 (6 bases). Trimming took 0 bases from V and 0 from J, leaving 12 bases between them. This CDR3 spans 16 amino acids. Germline CDR1 reads SGHRS; CDR2 reads YFSETQ.

This sequence joins TRBV15 and TRBJ2-7, with a weak D call TRBD2 (6 bases). Trimming took off 5 bases at V and 1 base at J, with 18 bases between the two ends. CDR3 size: 16 residues. The germline gives CDR1 LNHNV, CDR2 YYDKDF (reference sequence). The CDR3 region has the DNA TGTGCCACCAGCGGGGGGATCGTGGGGCCTTCCTACGAGCAGTACTTC. It translates to CATSGGIVGPSYEQYF.

The chain combines TRBV3-1 (or the pseudogene TRBV3-2) with TRBJ1-1; possibly TRBD1 for D (6 bases). V shed 4 bases and J shed 5 bases, with 14 bases lying between them. CDR3 length: 14 residues. Per germline, CDR1 LGHDT and CDR2 YNNKEL (reference sequence). CDR3 sequence (DNA): TGTGCCAGCAGCCTGGCGGGGGCTTGGACTGAAGCTTTCTTT. It translates to CASSLAGAWTEAFF.

The CDR3 bases are TGTGCCAGCAGTTACAGGGGAGGACAATCACCCCTCCACTTT. Translating it yields CASSYRGGQSPLHF. The rearrangement uses TRBV6-5 and TRBJ1-6, with TRBD1 as a possible D gene (5 bases). The germline V gene encodes CDR1 MNHEY and CDR2 SVGAGI. The CDR3 contains 14 residues. The V gene lost 2 bases and the J gene lost 10 bases, with 12 bases spanning the gap.

The V call is TRBV4-1, the J call TRBJ1-1; maybe TRBD1 (6 bases). Germline V CDR1 and CDR2: MGHRA, YSYEKL. This CDR3 contains 15 residues. The V and J ends lost 4 bases and 1 base respectively, with 13 bases between them. CDR3 region: CASSPVGQKNTEAFF. DNA for the CDR3: TGCGCCAGCAGCCCGGTCGGACAGAAGAACACTGAAGCTTTCTTT.

The V and J genes are TRBV5-1 and TRBJ2-5; 9 bases are a match to TRBD1. This CDR3 is built from 15 residues. Germline lookup yields CDR1 SGHRS and CDR2 YFSETQ. Germline trimming cut 4 bases from V and 5 bases from J; bases unmatched to any gene: 9. CDR3 sequence: CASSPPDRGWETQYF. CDR3 bases: TGCGCCAGCAGCCCACCGGACAGGGGTTGGGAGACCCAGTACTTC. Looking up the rest from reference TRBV5-1 and TRBJ2-5 gives the full variable domain: KAGVTQTPRYLIKTRGQQVTLSCSPISGHRSVSWYQQTPGQGLQFLFEYFSETQRNKGNFPGRFSGRQFSNSRSEMNVSTLELGDSALYLCASSPPDRGWETQYFGPGTRLLVL.

V usage is TRBV4-3 and J usage is TRBJ2-1, with 8 bases fitting TRBD2. Trimming at V came to 0 bases and at J to 7 bases, leaving 2 bases not matched to a gene. This CDR3 region has 14 residues. Germline assignment: CDR1 LGHNA and CDR2 YSLEER. The CDR3 DNA follows: TGCGCCAGCAGCCAAGAGACGGGGGGGAATGAGCAGTTCTTC. It encodes CASSQETGGNEQFF.

The J gene is TRBJ2-7, the V gene TRBV2, with TRBD1 matching 10 bases. This CDR3 has 18 amino acids. Germline lookup yields CDR1 SNHLY and CDR2 FYNNEI. The V segment lost 3 bases and the J segment 2 bases; nucleotides outside the gene matches: 13. The CDR3 loop reads CASSDPLFTGTGAYEQYF. The DNA of the CDR3 is TGTGCCAGCAGTGACCCCCTCTTTACCGGGACAGGGGCCTACGAGCAGTACTTC.

Of note for this clone: An end of the junction differs from the germline gene, which may be a read error. V is TRBV12-3 or TRBV12-4 and J is TRBJ1-2; the D is unclear. The CDR3 is 13 amino acids. CDR3 sequence (DNA): TGTGCCAGCAGCATTCGAGGCGGCTATGGCTACGCCTTC. Its protein is CASSIRGGYGYAF.

This clone was observed a few times. The V and J genes are TRBV5-4 and TRBJ1-2; 7 bases fit TRBD1. The V segment lost 4 bases and the J segment 6 bases; nucleotides outside the gene matches: 6. Germline CDR1 and CDR2: SGHNT and YYREEE (reference sequence). The CDR3 covers 13 residues. The CDR3 DNA sequence: TGTGCCAGCAGCACAAGACAGGGACATGGCTACACCTTC. Translation: CASSTRQGHGYTF.

The chain is built from TRBV23-1 and TRBJ1-3; D not resolved. TRBV23-1 is treated as an ORF (open reading frame) with a function not yet certain. V lost 5 bases to trimming and J lost 1 base, with 9 bases between them. The CDR3 loop spans 14 amino acids. CDR3 DNA: TGCGCCAGCAGTTTTTACGGGTCTGGAAACACCATATATTTT. Its translation is CASSFYGSGNTIYF.

CDR3 protein: CASTEEGTEAFF. For the CDR3, the DNA is TGTGCCAGCACTGAGGAGGGGACTGAAGCTTTCTTT. The V and J genes are TRBV12-3 or TRBV12-4 and TRBJ1-1; D may be TRBD1 (5 bases). The CDR3 is made up of 12 amino acids. With 7 bases removed from V and 5 bases from J, the gap between germline ends came to 11 bases.

DNA for the CDR3: TGTGCCAGCAGCCCGGGAGGGTATAAGAACACTGAAGCTTTCTTT. This encodes CASSPGGYKNTEAFF. This chain uses TRBV7-2 with TRBJ1-1; unclear D gene. In germline, CDR1 is SGHTA, CDR2 FQGNSA. V was shortened by 5 bases and J by 1 base, with 14 bases between the two germline ends. There are 15 residues in the CDR3.

The chain carries TRBV12-3 or TRBV12-4 and TRBJ1-5, with D possibly matching TRBD1 (6 bases). The CDR3 spans 12 residues. V lost 6 bases and J 7 bases, leaving 10 bases between the germline ends. CDR3 in DNA: TGTGCCAGCAGGACAGGTAAACAGCCCCAGCATTTT. Protein product: CASRTGKQPQHF.

This clone was seen a handful of times. This rearrangement joins TRBV10-1 to TRBJ2-6, with D hard to call. V was pared by 7 bases and J by 0 bases, with 19 bases between. This CDR3 is built from 18 residues. CDR1 is WNHNN and CDR2 is SYGVQD in the germline V gene (reference sequence). CDR3 bases: TGCGCCAGCAATCTGTATGGTATCAGACTCTCTGGGGCCAACGTCCTGACTTTC. Its translation is CASNLYGIRLSGANVLTF.

The J gene is TRBJ1-6, the V gene TRBV15; 10 bases are shared with TRBD1. J lost 11 bases, V lost 4 bases, and 11 bases had no gene match. Germline assignment: CDR1 LNHNV and CDR2 YYDKDF (reference sequence). The CDR3 contains 16 residues. As DNA, the CDR3 is TGTGCCACCAGCACACGACAGGGGGCTATCTTGACACCCCTCCACTTT. Residues: CATSTRQGAILTPLHF. Together with reference TRBV15 and TRBJ1-6, the CDR3 gives the full variable domain: DAMVIQNPRYQVTQFGKPVTLSCSQTLNHNVMYWYQQKSSQAPKLLFHYYDKDFNNEADTPDNFQSRRPNTSFCFLDIRSPGLGDTAMYLCATSTRQGAILTPLHFGNGTRLTVT.

The V gene is TRBV9, the J gene TRBJ2-2; D gene uncertain. The CDR3 has 16 residues. CDR1 is SGDLS, CDR2 YYNGEE, per germline. V was cut by 6 bases and J by 0 bases, with 15 bases left in between. CDR3 amino acids: CASTRGTNPNTGELFF. DNA for the CDR3: TGTGCCAGCACCCGAGGCACAAATCCGAACACCGGGGAGCTGTTTTTT.

The CDR3 loop reads CATLLGTSNTEAFF. CDR3 bases: TGTGCCACCCTACTTGGGACATCGAACACTGAAGCTTTCTTT. This rearrangement joins TRBV6-6 to TRBJ1-1; perhaps TRBD1 as D (6 bases). Trimming shortened V by 10 bases and J by 1 base, and 16 bases separated the two germline ends. CDR1 is MNHNY, CDR2 SVGAGI, per germline (reference sequence). This CDR3 is 14 amino acids long.

The gene calls are TRBV4-1 and TRBJ1-5, with D perhaps TRBD1 (6 bases). V lost 0 bases and J lost 4, with 16 bases in between. Germline V CDR1 and CDR2: MGHRA, YSYEKL. The CDR3 runs to 17 residues. In DNA, the CDR3 is TGCGCCAGCAGCCAAGATCCGGGACAAGGGACAAATCAGCCCCAGCATTTT. Translated, it gives CASSQDPGQGTNQPQHF.

The gene calls are TRBV6-5 and TRBJ1-1, with no clear D. The CDR3 totals 13 residues. The V gene lost 8 bases and the J gene lost 0 bases, with 10 bases spanning the gap. CDR1 is MNHEY, CDR2 SVGAGI, per germline. CDR3 sequence reads: CASGRGVNTEAFF. CDR3 coding DNA: TGTGCCAGCGGTCGGGGAGTGAACACTGAAGCTTTCTTT.

This chain joins TRBV29-1 and TRBJ1-6; the D is unclear. This CDR3 is built from 15 residues. V was pared by 8 bases and J by 8 bases, with 22 bases between. Germline V gives CDR1 SQVTM, CDR2 ANQGSEA. CDR3: CSFPPGGREDSPLHF. The CDR3, as DNA: TGCAGCTTCCCCCCCGGAGGTAGGGAAGATTCACCCCTCCACTTT.

This chain links TRBV19 with TRBJ1-2; a possible D gene is TRBD1 (5 bases). The ends were cut back, 7 bases at V and 4 bases at J, with 19 bases in the middle. CDR1 LNHDA and CDR2 SQIVND come from the germline V gene (reference sequence). The CDR3 consists of 15 residues. CDR3 DNA sequence: TGTGCCAGTATCCCCTCCCGCGGGGGTAGCTATGGCTACACCTTC. The encoded protein is CASIPSRGGSYGYTF.

This clone was recorded only once. This sequence joins TRBV19 and TRBJ1-2; 7 positions agree with TRBD1. The CDR3 is 17 residues long. The germline V gene has CDR1 LNHDA and CDR2 SQIVND (reference sequence). V was clipped by 0 bases and J by 2 bases; unmatched bases: 9. The CDR3 sequence: CASSIDLLGGPNYGYTF. Here the CDR3 DNA reads TGTGCCAGTAGTATAGATCTATTAGGGGGCCCCAACTATGGCTACACCTTC.

This clone was seen a handful of times. This chain uses TRBV9 with TRBJ1-1; D might be TRBD1 (6 bases). V gave up 4 bases and J gave up 6 bases, with 19 bases separating them. This CDR3 comprises 15 residues. Germline V gives CDR1 SGDLS, CDR2 YYNGEE. CDR3 residues: CASSYNREGGAEAFF. CDR3 DNA sequence: TGTGCCAGCAGCTATAACAGGGAGGGAGGCGCTGAAGCTTTCTTT.